The clone carrying this TCR beta chain was recorded many times. The antigen is unknown. UMIs and a universal primer site were added when TCR cDNA was made by 5'RACE template switching. TCRdb recomputed calls from the 5' RACE reads with MiXCR, one row per CDR3 protein. In the table there are roughly 150,000 distinct CDR3 sequences, around 7.3% of which are singletons. Trimming removed 6 bases at V and 0 bases at J, with 17 bases between. Germline CDR1 is MNHEY and CDR2 is SVGEGT. The CDR3 loop spans 16 amino acids. The data were taken from a study of T cells after yellow fever vaccination. Study observations and caveats: The booster saw the reappearance of most primary-vaccination clones (more than 95% CD4, about 90% CD8). A minor fraction of clonotypes spanned both CD4 and CD8 compartments. In FACS-sorted repertoires, abundant clonotypes from the bulk population could appear as contaminants.

The origin of this receptor is a man aged 18-30 years who received the YFV17D yellow fever vaccine. Sample: CD4+ T cells sorted from PBMCs, taken 4 to 6 days after the first yellow fever vaccination. This rearrangement joins TRBV6-2 or TRBV6-3 to TRBJ1-1; D possibly corresponds to TRBD1 (5 bases). For the CDR3, the DNA is TGTGCCAGCAGCGATCGACAGCGTAGAATGAACACTGAAGCTTTCTTT. Protein product: CASSDRQRRMNTEAFF.